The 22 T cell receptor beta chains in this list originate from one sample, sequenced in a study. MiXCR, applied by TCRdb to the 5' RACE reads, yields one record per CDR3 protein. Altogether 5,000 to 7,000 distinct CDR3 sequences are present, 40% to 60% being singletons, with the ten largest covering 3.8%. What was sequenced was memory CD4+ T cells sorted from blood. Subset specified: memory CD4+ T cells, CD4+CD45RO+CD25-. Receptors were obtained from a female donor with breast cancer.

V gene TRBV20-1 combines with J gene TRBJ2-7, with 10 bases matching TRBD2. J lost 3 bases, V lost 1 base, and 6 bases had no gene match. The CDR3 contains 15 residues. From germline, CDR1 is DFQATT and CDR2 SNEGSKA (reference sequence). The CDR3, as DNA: TGCAGTGCTAGAGTTCAAGGACTAGCGGACTACGAGCAGTACTTC. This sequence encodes CSARVQGLADYEQYF.

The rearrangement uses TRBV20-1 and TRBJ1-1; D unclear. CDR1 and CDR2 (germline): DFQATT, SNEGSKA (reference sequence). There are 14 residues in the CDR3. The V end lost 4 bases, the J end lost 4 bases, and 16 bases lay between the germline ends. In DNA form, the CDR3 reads TGCAGTGCTAAAGATGGTGAGTGGGCCACTGAAGCTTTCTTT. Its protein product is CSAKDGEWATEAFF.

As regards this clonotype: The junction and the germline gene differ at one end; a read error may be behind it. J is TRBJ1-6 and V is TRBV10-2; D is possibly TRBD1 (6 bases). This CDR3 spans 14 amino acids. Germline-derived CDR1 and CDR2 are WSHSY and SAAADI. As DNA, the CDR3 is TGCGCCAGCAGTACCGGGCCCGGGGGCTCACGCCTCCACTTT. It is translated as CASSTGPGGSRLHF.

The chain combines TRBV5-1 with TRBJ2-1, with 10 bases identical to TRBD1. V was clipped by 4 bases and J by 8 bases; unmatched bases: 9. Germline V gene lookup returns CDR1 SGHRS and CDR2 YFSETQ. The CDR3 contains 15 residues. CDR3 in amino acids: CASSTGTGVGDEQFF. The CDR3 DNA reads TGCGCCAGCAGCACCGGGACAGGGGTCGGCGATGAGCAGTTCTTC.

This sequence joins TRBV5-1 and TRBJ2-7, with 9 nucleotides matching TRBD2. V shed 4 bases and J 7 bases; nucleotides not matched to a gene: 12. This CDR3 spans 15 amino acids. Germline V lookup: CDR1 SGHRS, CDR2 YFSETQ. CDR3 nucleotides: TGCGCCAGCAGCACGTTTAGCGGGAGAGATGGGGAGCAGTACTTC. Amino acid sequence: CASSTFSGRDGEQYF.

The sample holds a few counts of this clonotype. CDR3 loop: CASSVARGQSTDTQYF. The CDR3 DNA sequence: TGTGCCAGCAGCGTAGCTAGGGGACAAAGCACAGATACGCAGTATTTT. The chain joins TRBV9 to TRBJ2-3, with a weak D call TRBD1 (6 bases). The V gene's germline CDR1 is SGDLS and CDR2 YYNGEE. The CDR3 spans 16 residues. The V end lost 0 bases, the J end lost 0 bases, and 11 bases lay between the germline ends. Using reference TRBV9 and TRBJ2-3 for the parts outside the CDR3, the full variable domain is DSGVTQTPKHLITATGQRVTLRCSPRSGDLSVYWYQQSLDQGLQFLIQYYNGEERAKGNILERFSAQQFPDLHSELNLSSLELGDSALYFCASSVARGQSTDTQYFGPGTRLTVL.

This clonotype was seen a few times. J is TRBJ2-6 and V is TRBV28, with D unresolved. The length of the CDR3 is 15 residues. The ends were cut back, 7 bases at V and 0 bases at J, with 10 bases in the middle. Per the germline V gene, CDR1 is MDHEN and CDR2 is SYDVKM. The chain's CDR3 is CASTSPHSGANVLTF. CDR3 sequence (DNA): TGTGCCAGCACCAGTCCCCACTCTGGGGCCAACGTCCTGACTTTC.

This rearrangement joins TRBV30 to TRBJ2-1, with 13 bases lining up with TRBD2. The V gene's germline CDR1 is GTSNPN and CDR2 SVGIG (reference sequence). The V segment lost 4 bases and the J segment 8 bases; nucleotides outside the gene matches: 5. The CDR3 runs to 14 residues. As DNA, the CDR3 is TGTGCCTGGACCCGGACTAGCGGGAGCTATGAGCAGTTCTTC. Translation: CAWTRTSGSYEQFF.

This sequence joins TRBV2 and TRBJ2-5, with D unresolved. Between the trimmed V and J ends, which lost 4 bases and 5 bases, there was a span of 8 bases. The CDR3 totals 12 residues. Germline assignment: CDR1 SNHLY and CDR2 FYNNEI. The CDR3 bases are TGTGCCAGCAGTGGAGGTTTGGAGACCCAGTACTTC. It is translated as CASSGGLETQYF. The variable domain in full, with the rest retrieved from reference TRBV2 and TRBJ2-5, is EPEVTQTPSHQVTQMGQEVILRCVPISNHLYFYWYRQILGQKVEFLVSFYNNEISEKSEIFDDQFSVERPDGSNFTLKIRSTKLEDSAMYFCASSGGLETQYFGPGTRLLVL.

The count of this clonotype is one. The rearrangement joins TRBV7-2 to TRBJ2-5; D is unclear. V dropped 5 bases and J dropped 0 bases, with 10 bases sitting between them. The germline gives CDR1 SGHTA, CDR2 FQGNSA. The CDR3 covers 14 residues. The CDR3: CASSLNPYQETQYF. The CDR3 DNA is TGTGCCAGCAGCCTTAACCCGTACCAAGAGACCCAGTACTTC. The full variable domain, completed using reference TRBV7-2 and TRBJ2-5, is GAGVSQSPSNKVTEKGKDVELRCDPISGHTALYWYRQSLGQGLEFLIYFQGNSAPDKSGLPSDRFSAERTGGSVSTLTIQRTQQEDSAVYLCASSLNPYQETQYFGPGTRLLVL.

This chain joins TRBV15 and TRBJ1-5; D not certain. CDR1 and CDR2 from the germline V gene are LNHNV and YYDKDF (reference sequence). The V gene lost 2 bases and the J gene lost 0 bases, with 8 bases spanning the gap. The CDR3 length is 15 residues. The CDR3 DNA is TGTGCCACCAGCAGATCGGGATATAGCAATCAGCCCCAGCATTTT. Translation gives CATSRSGYSNQPQHF.

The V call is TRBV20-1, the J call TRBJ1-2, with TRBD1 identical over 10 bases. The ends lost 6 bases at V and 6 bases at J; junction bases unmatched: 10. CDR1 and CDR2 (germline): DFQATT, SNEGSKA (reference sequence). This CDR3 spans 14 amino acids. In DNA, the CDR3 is TGCAGTGCCACTTCCCGGACAGGGGGAGATGGCTACACCTTC. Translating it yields CSATSRTGGDGYTF.

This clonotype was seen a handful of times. The CDR3 protein is CSARPDYPPTNEQFF. The CDR3 bases are TGCAGTGCTAGGCCAGACTATCCCCCTACCAATGAGCAGTTCTTC. The rearrangement links TRBV20-1 to TRBJ2-1; D may be TRBD2 (5 bases). Germline loops: CDR1 DFQATT, CDR2 SNEGSKA (reference sequence). V lost 3 bases and J 6 bases, leaving 18 bases between the germline ends. The CDR3 covers 15 residues.

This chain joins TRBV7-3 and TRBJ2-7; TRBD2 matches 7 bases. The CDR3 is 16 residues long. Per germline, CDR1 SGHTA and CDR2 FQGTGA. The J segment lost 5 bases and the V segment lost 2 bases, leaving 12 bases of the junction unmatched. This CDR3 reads CASSLAGEVGVDEQYF. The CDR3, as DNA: TGTGCCAGCAGCTTAGCGGGAGAAGTCGGGGTGGACGAGCAGTACTTC.

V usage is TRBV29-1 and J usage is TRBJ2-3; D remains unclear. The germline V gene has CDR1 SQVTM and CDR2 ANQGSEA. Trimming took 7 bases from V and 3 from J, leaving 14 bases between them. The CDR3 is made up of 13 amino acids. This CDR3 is CSAIHPATDTQYF. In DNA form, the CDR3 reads TGCAGCGCTATTCATCCTGCGACAGATACGCAGTATTTT.

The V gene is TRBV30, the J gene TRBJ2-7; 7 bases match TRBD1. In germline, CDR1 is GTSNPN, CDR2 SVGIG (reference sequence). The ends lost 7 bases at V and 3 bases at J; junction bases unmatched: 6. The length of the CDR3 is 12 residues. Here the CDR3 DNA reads TGTGCCTTGACAGGGTTTAACTACGAGCAGTACTTC. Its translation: CALTGFNYEQYF.

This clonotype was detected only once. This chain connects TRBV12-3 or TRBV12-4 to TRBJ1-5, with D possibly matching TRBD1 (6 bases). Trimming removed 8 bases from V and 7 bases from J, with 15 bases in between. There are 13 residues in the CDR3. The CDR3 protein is CASGPYRDQPQHF. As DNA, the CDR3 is TGTGCCAGCGGTCCTTACAGGGACCAGCCCCAGCATTTT.

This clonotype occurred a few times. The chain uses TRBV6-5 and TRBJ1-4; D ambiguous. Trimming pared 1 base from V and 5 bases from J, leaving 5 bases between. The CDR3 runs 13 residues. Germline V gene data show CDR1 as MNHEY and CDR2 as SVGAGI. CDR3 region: CASSYLPNEKLFF. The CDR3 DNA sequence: TGTGCCAGCAGTTACTTACCGAATGAAAAACTGTTTTTT.

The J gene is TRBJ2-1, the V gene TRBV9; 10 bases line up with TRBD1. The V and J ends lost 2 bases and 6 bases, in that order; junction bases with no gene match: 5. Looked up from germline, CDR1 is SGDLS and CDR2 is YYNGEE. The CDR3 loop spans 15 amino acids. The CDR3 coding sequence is TGTGCCAGCAGCGTTACCGGGACAGGGGCCAATGAGCAGTTCTTC. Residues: CASSVTGTGANEQFF.

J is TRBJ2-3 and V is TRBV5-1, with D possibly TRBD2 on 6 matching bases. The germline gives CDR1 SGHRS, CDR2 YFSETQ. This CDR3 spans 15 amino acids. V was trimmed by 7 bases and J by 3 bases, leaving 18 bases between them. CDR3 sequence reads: CASGPGGTGTDTQYF. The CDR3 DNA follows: TGCGCCAGCGGGCCGGGCGGGACCGGGACAGATACGCAGTATTTT. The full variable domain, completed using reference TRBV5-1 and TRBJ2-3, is KAGVTQTPRYLIKTRGQQVTLSCSPISGHRSVSWYQQTPGQGLQFLFEYFSETQRNKGNFPGRFSGRQFSNSRSEMNVSTLELGDSALYLCASGPGGTGTDTQYFGPGTRLTVL.

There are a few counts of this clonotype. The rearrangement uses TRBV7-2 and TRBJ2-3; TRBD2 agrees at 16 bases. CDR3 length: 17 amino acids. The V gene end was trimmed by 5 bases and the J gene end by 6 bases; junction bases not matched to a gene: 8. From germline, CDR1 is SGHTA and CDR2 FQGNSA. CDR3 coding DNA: TGTGCCAGCAGCCCCGGGACTAGCGGGGGGGCCGTGGATACGCAGTATTTT. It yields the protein CASSPGTSGGAVDTQYF.

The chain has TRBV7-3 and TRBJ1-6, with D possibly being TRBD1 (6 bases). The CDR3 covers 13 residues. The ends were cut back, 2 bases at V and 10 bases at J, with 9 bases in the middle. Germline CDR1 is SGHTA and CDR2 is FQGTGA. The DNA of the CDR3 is TGTGCCAGCAGCTTACGAAGGGGGTCACCCCTCCACTTT. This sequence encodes CASSLRRGSPLHF. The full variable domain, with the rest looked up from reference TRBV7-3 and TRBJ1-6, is GAGVSQTPSNKVTEKGKYVELRCDPISGHTALYWYRQSLGQGPEFLIYFQGTGAADDSGLPNDRFFAVRPEGSVSTLKIQRTERGDSAVYLCASSLRRGSPLHFGNGTRLTVT.